One and the same sample provided the 6 T cell receptor beta chains below, sequenced in a study of T cell responses to AZD1222 COVID-19 vaccine. The table came from immunoSEQ multiplex PCR; TCRdb's copy has only in-frame clones and leaves some out. The table has some 65,000 clones, more than 65% seen once; the top ten hold around 25%. The input for sequencing was peripheral blood, taken on day 0 of MenACWY control vaccination. Every receptor here comes from an adult in good health.

The J gene is TRBJ2-5, the V gene TRBV19; a weak D match, TRBD2 (7 bases). The CDR3 contains 14 residues. The V gene's germline CDR1 is LNHDA and CDR2 SQIVND (reference sequence). V was trimmed by 5 bases and J by 2 bases, leaving 12 bases between them. In DNA, the CDR3 is TGTGCCAGTAGTCGCGGGGGCAGTCAAGAGACCCAGTACTTC. It is translated as CASSRGGSQETQYF.

This chain connects TRBV19 to TRBJ1-1, with D perhaps matching TRBD1 (6 bases). Looked up from germline, CDR1 is LNHDA and CDR2 is SQIVND (reference sequence). The CDR3 contains 17 residues. V was pared by 4 bases and J by 0 bases, with 18 bases between. The CDR3 loop is CASSTGQTGHLNTEAFF. The CDR3 bases are TGTGCCAGTAGTACGGGGCAAACGGGACACCTGAACACTGAAGCTTTCTTT.

V and J are TRBV2 and TRBJ1-1, with TRBD1 matching over 8 bases. V trimming: 6 bases; J trimming: 5 bases; junction bases outside the gene matches: 11. Germline V gene sequence: CDR1 SNHLY, CDR2 FYNNEI. This CDR3 spans 15 amino acids. The CDR3 DNA is TGTGCCAGCAGCCTCCGGACAGGGTCAGGAACTGAAGCTTTCTTT. Translated, it gives CASSLRTGSGTEAFF.

In its sample, this clone was seen a few times. V is TRBV7-9 and J is TRBJ1-2; 9 nucleotides line up with TRBD1. Unmatched junction bases numbered 4, after V lost 6 bases and J lost 5 bases. The germline V gene encodes CDR1 SEHNR and CDR2 FQNEAQ (reference sequence). The CDR3 contains 13 residues. The CDR3, as DNA: TGTGCCAGCAGGCCGGGACAGGGTTATGGCTACACCTTC. The encoded protein is CASRPGQGYGYTF.

The chain joins TRBV30 to TRBJ1-1; unclear D gene. Germline CDR1 is GTSNPN and CDR2 is SVGIG (reference sequence). CDR3 length: 14 residues. Trimming stripped 3 bases from V and 1 base from J, with 12 bases between. Written as DNA, the CDR3 is TGTGCCTGGAGCGGGCCCGACGAGAACACTGAAGCTTTCTTT. The encoded protein is CAWSGPDENTEAFF.

The CDR3 DNA follows: TGCGCCAGCAGCCAAGTCAGTAGCTCTGGAAACACCATATATTTT. It is translated as CASSQVSSSGNTIYF. The J gene is TRBJ1-3, the V gene TRBV4-3; D gene unclear. Germline V gene data show CDR1 as LGHNA and CDR2 as YSLEER. The V gene lost 1 base and the J gene lost 0 bases, with 7 bases spanning the gap. This CDR3 has 15 residues.